This TCR beta chain was documented in a study of cytomegalovirus exposure and HLA in healthy donors. As to this clone: The antigen remains unidentified.

Broader study findings: Published work reported that the classifier diagnosed cytomegalovirus status with high specificity and sensitivity. A missense variant in DCLRE1C was later tied to TCR beta V- and J-gene trimming. Being indistinguishable, some V segments were excluded, TRBV6-2 and TRBV6-3 among them.

Unrecorded immune exposure was likely among donors, who were nominally healthy when sampled. The germline V gene encodes CDR1 SEHNR and CDR2 FQNEAQ (reference sequence). Deletions cut 6 bases from V and 4 bases from J, with 14 bases between. The CDR3 totals 14 residues. The PCR employed 60 Vbeta primers together with 13 Jbeta primers. Sequencing was performed with immunoSEQ multiplex PCR; in TCRdb, only in-frame clones are kept and a portion is missing. The sample lists more than 140,000 clones; about four fifths were seen once. The V call is TRBV7-9, the J call TRBJ2-3; D possibly corresponds to TRBD2 (6 bases). The clonotype comes from a man between 18 and 29 years old in good health and CMV-seropositive. Sequencing input: PBMCs. CDR3 region: CASSHKGRPDTQYF. CDR3 in DNA: TGTGCCAGCAGTCATAAGGGGAGGCCAGATACGCAGTATTTT.